This section outlines one T cell receptor beta chain sequence together with its context. It was RNA transcripts that yielded the amplified TCR beta CDR3 regions. An initial round of RT-PCR targeting the TCR CDR3 relied on the HTBI primer set. TCRdb used MiXCR to reprocess the multiplex PCR reads, holding one entry per CDR3 protein. The sample holds 500,000 to 550,000 distinct CDR3 sequences, 20% to 25% seen once. CDR3 length: 14 amino acids. Germline V gives CDR1 MNHNS, CDR2 SASEGT. This entry comes from a study of T cells in Graves' hyperthyroidism and ophthalmopathy. The J gene is TRBJ1-1, the V gene TRBV6-1; D gene ambiguous. What was sequenced was blood. The source of this sequence is a man aged 18-30 years with Graves' hyperthyroidism. The CDR3 protein is CATNHPRGSTEAFF. The DNA for the CDR3 is TGTGCGACGAACCACCCGAGAGGGTCCACTGAAGCTTTCTTT.